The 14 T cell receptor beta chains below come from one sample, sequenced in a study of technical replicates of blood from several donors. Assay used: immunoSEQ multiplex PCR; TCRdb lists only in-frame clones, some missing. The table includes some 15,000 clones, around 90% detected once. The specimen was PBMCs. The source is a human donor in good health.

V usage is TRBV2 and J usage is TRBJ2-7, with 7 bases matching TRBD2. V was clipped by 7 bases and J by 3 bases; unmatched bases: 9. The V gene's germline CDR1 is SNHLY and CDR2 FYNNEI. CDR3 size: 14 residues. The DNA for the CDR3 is TGTGCCAGCACTCAAGAACCTAGCGGCTACGAGCAGTACTTC. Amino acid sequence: CASTQEPSGYEQYF.

This CDR3 reads CASSHGTANTGELFF. CDR3 sequence (DNA): TGTGCCAGCAGTCACGGGACAGCCAACACCGGGGAGCTGTTTTTT. The chain has TRBV7-6 and TRBJ2-2; 7 bases line up with TRBD1. Germline values: CDR1 SGHVS, CDR2 FNYEAQ. Losses at the gene ends were 6 bases for V and 2 bases for J; bases not matched to a gene: 6. The CDR3 contains 15 residues.

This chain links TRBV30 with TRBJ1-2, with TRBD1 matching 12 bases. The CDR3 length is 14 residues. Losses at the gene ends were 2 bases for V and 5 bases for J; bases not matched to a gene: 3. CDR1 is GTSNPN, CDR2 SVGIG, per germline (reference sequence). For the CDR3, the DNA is TGTGCCTGGAGTAGGGACAGGGGGCATTATGGCTACACCTTC. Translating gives CAWSRDRGHYGYTF.

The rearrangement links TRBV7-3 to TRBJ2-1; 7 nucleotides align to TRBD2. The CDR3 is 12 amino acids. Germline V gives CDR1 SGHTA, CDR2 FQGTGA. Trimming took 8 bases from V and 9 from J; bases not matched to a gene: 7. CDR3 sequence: CASGTGGGEQFF. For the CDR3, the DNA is TGTGCCAGCGGGACGGGAGGTGGTGAGCAGTTCTTC.

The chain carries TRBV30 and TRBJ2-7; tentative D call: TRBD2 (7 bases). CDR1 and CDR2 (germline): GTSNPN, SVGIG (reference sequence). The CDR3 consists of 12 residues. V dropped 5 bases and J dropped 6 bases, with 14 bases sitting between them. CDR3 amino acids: CAWEGGAREQYF. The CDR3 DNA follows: TGTGCCTGGGAGGGGGGGGCCCGCGAGCAGTACTTC.

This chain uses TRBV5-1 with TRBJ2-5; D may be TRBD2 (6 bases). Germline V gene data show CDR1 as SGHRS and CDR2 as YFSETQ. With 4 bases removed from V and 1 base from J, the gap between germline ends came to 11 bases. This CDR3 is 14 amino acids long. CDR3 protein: CASSITSRQETQYF. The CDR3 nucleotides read TGCGCCAGCAGCATTACTAGCCGCCAAGAGACCCAGTACTTC.

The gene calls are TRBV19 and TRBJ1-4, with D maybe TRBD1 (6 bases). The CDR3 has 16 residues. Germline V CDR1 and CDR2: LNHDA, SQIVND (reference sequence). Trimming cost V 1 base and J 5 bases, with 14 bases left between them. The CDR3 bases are TGTGCCAGTAGTATAGGGAGCCCCGGGACAAATGAAAAACTGTTTTTT. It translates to CASSIGSPGTNEKLFF.

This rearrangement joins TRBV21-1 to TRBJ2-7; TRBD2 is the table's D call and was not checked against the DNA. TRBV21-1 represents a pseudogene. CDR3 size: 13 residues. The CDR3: CASSSVAGEEQYF. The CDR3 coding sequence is TGTGCCAGCAGCTCCGTAGCGGGAGAAGAGCAGTACTTC.

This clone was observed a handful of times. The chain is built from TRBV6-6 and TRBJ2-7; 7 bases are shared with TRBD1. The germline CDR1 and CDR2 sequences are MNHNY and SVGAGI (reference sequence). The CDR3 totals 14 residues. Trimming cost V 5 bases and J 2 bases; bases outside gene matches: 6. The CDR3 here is CASSTGQRTYEQYF. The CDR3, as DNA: TGTGCCAGCAGTACGGGACAGCGGACCTACGAGCAGTACTTC.

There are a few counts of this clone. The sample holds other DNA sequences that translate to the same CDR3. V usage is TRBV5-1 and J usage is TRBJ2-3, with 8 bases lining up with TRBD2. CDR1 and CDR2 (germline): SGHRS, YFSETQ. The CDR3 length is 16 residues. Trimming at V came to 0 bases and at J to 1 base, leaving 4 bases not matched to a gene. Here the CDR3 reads CASSLEGREGTDTQYF. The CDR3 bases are TGCGCCAGCAGCTTGGAGGGGCGGGAGGGCACAGATACGCAGTATTTT.

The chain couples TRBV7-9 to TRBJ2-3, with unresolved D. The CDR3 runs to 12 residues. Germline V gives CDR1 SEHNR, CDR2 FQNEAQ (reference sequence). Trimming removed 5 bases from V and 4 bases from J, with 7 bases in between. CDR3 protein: CASSPLADTQYF. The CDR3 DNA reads TGTGCCAGCAGCCCCCTAGCAGATACGCAGTATTTT.

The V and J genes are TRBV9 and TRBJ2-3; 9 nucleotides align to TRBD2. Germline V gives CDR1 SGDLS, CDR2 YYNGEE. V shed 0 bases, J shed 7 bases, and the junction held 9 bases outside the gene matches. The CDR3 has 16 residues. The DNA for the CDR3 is TGTGCCAGCAGCGTAGATGCGGGAGGGCCAGAATATACGCAGTATTTT. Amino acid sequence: CASSVDAGGPEYTQYF.

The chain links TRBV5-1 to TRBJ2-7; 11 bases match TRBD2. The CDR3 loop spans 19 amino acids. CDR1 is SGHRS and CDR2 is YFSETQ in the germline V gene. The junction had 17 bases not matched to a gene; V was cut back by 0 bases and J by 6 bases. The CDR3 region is CASSLALLAGGPPLGEQYF. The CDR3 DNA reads TGCGCCAGCAGCTTGGCCCTGCTAGCGGGAGGCCCCCCCCTAGGCGAGCAGTACTTC.

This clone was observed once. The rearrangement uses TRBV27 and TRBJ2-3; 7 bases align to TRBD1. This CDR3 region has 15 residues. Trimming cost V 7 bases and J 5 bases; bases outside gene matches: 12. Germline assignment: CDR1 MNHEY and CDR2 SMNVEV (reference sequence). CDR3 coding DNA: TGTGCCAGCAAACGTCGACAGGGTACTGGAGATACGCAGTATTTT. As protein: CASKRRQGTGDTQYF.